These 3 T cell receptor beta chains were all obtained from the same sample, sequenced in a study of response to subunit inactivated influenza vaccine. Via MiXCR, TCRdb re-called the RT-PCR reads, giving one row per CDR3 protein. This sample has under 550,000 distinct CDR3 sequences, with approximately 7.7% found just once. Here the sequenced sample was PBMCs from blood, taken less than 30 months after vaccination. The receptors come from a man aged 45-69 years who received an inactivated influenza vaccine.

This clonotype appeared a few times. The CDR3 loop reads CASSLSGDISYEQYF. The DNA for the CDR3 is TGTGCCAGCAGCTTGAGCGGGGATATATCCTACGAGCAGTACTTC. The chain links TRBV5-8 to TRBJ2-7, with 7 bases fitting TRBD2. This CDR3 is built from 15 residues. After removal of 1 base from V and 1 base from J, the junction contained 5 bases not matched to a gene. Germline values: CDR1 SGHTS, CDR2 YDEGEE. Supplemented by reference TRBV5-8 and TRBJ2-7, the full variable domain reads EAGVTQSPTHLIKTRGQQATLRCSPISGHTSVYWYQQALGLGLQFLLWYDEGEERNRGNFPPRFSGRQFPNYSSELNVNALELEDSALYLCASSLSGDISYEQYFGPGTRLTVT.

This clonotype was counted at least ten times. The CDR3 DNA sequence: TGTGCCAGCAGTTACTCGTCGAGGTCGGGCTTCGGGGGCAATCAGCCCCAGCATTTT. Translation gives CASSYSSRSGFGGNQPQHF. The gene calls are TRBV6-2 or TRBV6-3 and TRBJ1-5; D unclear. V lost 0 bases and J lost 2, with 20 bases in between. The CDR3 is 19 amino acids. Germline V gene data show CDR1 as MNHEY and CDR2 as SVGEGT.

The rearrangement joins TRBV7-2 to TRBJ2-1, with 7 bases lining up with TRBD1. The junction had 13 bases not matched to a gene; V was cut back by 5 bases and J by 9 bases. Looked up from germline, CDR1 is SGHTA and CDR2 is FQGNSA. The CDR3 consists of 15 residues. The CDR3 reads CASSARNRGRGEQFF. The CDR3 DNA sequence: TGTGCCAGCAGCGCGCGCAACAGGGGAAGAGGTGAGCAGTTCTTC. Filled out from reference TRBV7-2 and TRBJ2-1, the complete variable domain reads GAGVSQSPSNKVTEKGKDVELRCDPISGHTALYWYRQSLGQGLEFLIYFQGNSAPDKSGLPSDRFSAERTGGSVSTLTIQRTQQEDSAVYLCASSARNRGRGEQFFGPGTRLTVL.